A selection of T cell receptor beta chains follows, all from one sample in a study of blood T cell repertoires in COVID-19. The method was immunoSEQ multiplex PCR; TCRdb's version includes in-frame clones alone and lacks a portion of them. The sample has over 200,000 clones, approximately 79% seen once. The sample comprised peripheral blood. These receptors were collected from a human donor in a cohort sampled during active COVID-19. The CDR3 runs from the conserved cysteine through the conserved F or W. D genes are given only for firm matches. Only some rows state a clone size, as once, few, many or a class for expanded clones.

TRBJ1-2,once,.,TRBV6-5,CASAGNYGYTF,TGTGCCAGCGCAGGGAACTATGGCTACACCTTC
TRBJ2-7,.,TRBD2,TRBV30,CAWSGLAGVSNEQYF,TGTGCCTGGAGTGGACTAGCGGGAGTTTCAAACGAGCAGTACTTC
TRBJ1-1,.,TRBD1,TRBV5-1,CASSLDPARTGIEAFF,TGCGCCAGCAGCTTGGACCCTGCGAGGACAGGCATTGAAGCTTTCTTT
TRBJ1-1,.,.,TRBV6-1,CASSDQAGMNTEAFF,TGTGCCAGCAGTGATCAGGCAGGCATGAACACTGAAGCTTTCTTT
TRBJ2-3,.,.,TRBV3-1/TRBV3-2,CASSLPRDTQYF,TGTGCCAGCAGCCTCCCTAGGGATACGCAGTATTTT
TRBJ2-1,.,.,TRBV7-2,CASSLSRDEQFF,TGTGCCAGCAGCTTATCTCGCGATGAGCAGTTCTTC
TRBJ1-2,.,.,TRBV4-1,CASSQGGGIGYTF,TGCGCCAGCAGCCAAGGTGGGGGGATTGGCTACACCTTC
TRBJ2-1,.,TRBD1,TRBV7-3,CASSFGTANNEQFF,TGTGCCAGCAGCTTTGGGACAGCGAACAATGAGCAGTTCTTC
TRBJ2-7,.,TRBD1,TRBV19,CASSRDSLYEQYF,TGTGCCAGTAGTCGGGACAGCCTCTACGAGCAGTACTTC
TRBJ2-7,.,.,TRBV28,CASRDRVYEQYF,TGTGCCAGCAGGGACAGAGTTTACGAGCAGTACTTC
TRBJ1-4,.,.,TRBV25-1,CASSDLRQISHEKLFF,TGTGCCAGCAGTGATCTACGACAGATCTCTCATGAAAAACTGTTTTTT
TRBJ2-5,.,.,TRBV9,CASSVADQETQYF,TGTGCCAGCAGCGTAGCAGATCAAGAGACCCAGTACTTC
TRBJ1-2,.,.,TRBV28,CASRIGGAWGYTF,TGTGCCAGCAGAATAGGGGGGGCATGGGGCTACACCTTC
TRBJ2-7,once,TRBD2,TRBV6-1,CASSEALYKRLAGAGEQYF,TGTGCCAGCAGTGAAGCGCTCTATAAACGACTAGCGGGAGCTGGAGAGCAGTACTTC
TRBJ1-1,.,.,TRBV19,CASSIRDTNTEAFF,TGTGCCAGTAGTATACGGGACACTAACACTGAAGCTTTCTTT
TRBJ1-1,.,.,TRBV19,CASSRWTEAFF,TGTGCCAGTAGTCGGTGGACTGAAGCTTTCTTT
TRBJ2-7,few,.,TRBV3-1/TRBV3-2,CASSQDMVGGRRLDYEQYF,TGTGCCAGCAGCCAAGATATGGTGGGAGGCAGGCGACTGGACTACGAGCAGTACTTC
TRBJ1-2,.,TRBD1,TRBV19,CASSIGGGGTYGYTF,TGTGCCAGTAGTATAGGAGGAGGGGGCACCTATGGCTACACCTTC
TRBJ2-6,.,.,TRBV29-1,CSAGGATGANVLTF,TGCAGCGCCGGCGGGGCAACTGGGGCCAACGTCCTGACTTTC
TRBJ1-2,.,.,TRBV28,CATQTATVPYGYTF,TGTGCCACCCAAACCGCGACAGTTCCTTATGGCTACACCTTC
TRBJ2-7,.,TRBD2,TRBV29-1,CSVATGLAGVYEQYF,TGCAGCGTTGCAACAGGGTTAGCGGGGGTCTACGAGCAGTACTTC
TRBJ1-1,once,.,TRBV4-1,CASSQEGADVRTEAFF,TGCGCCAGCAGCCAAGAAGGGGCTGATGTACGCACTGAAGCTTTCTTT
TRBJ2-5,.,TRBD2,TRBV11-1,CASSLYSGSGETQYF,TGTGCCAGCAGCTTATATAGCGGGAGTGGGGAGACCCAGTACTTC
TRBJ2-7,.,.,TRBV16,CASSQLAGASFEQYF,TGTGCCAGCAGCCAATTGGCAGGGGCTTCCTTCGAGCAGTACTTC
TRBJ2-1,.,TRBD1,TRBV28,CASSQGAPYNEQFF,TGTGCCAGCAGTCAGGGGGCCCCCTACAATGAGCAGTTCTTC
TRBJ2-6,.,TRBD1,TRBV30,CAWSVLRTGVTGANVLTF,TGTGCCTGGAGTGTACTTAGGACAGGGGTGACTGGGGCCAACGTCCTGACTTTC
TRBJ1-4,.,TRBD1,TRBV5-5,CASSLDGQGREKLFF,TGTGCCAGCAGCTTGGACGGACAGGGACGAGAAAAACTGTTTTTT
TRBJ1-5,.,TRBD1,TRBV18,CASSPPGQGTYSNQPQHF,TGTGCCAGCTCACCACCGGGACAGGGGACTTATAGCAATCAGCCCCAGCATTTT
TRBJ2-2,.,TRBD2,TRBV19,CATTWGPGGPGELFF,TGTGCCACCACCTGGGGGCCGGGAGGGCCCGGGGAGCTGTTTTTT
TRBJ2-7,.,.,TRBV24-1,CATSDSGDEQYF,TGTGCCACCAGTGATTCGGGGGACGAGCAGTACTTC
TRBJ1-2,.,TRBD1,TRBV5-1,CASSPPLTGNYGYTF,TGCGCCAGCAGCCCCCCCCTGACAGGGAACTATGGCTACACCTTC
TRBJ2-7,.,.,TRBV29-1,CSVGAHRGAGEQYF,TGCAGCGTTGGCGCTCACCGGGGGGCGGGCGAGCAGTACTTC
TRBJ2-1,few,TRBD1,TRBV11-3,CASSLGQVSGDEQFF,TGTGCCAGCAGCCTTGGACAGGTTTCCGGGGATGAGCAGTTCTTC
TRBJ1-1,.,.,TRBV25-1,CASSESVSGWTEAFF,TGTGCCAGCAGTGAATCGGTGTCGGGGTGGACTGAAGCTTTCTTT
TRBJ2-7,.,.,TRBV28,CASSLAPDRGHSYEQYF,TGTGCCAGCAGTTTAGCCCCGGACAGAGGTCATTCCTACGAGCAGTACTTC
TRBJ2-7,.,.,TRBV4-1,CASSQGTGLPPYEQYF,TGCGCCAGCAGCCAAGGTACGGGACTGCCACCCTACGAGCAGTACTTC
TRBJ1-1,.,.,TRBV6-1,CASSEQLNTEAFF,TGTGCCAGCAGTGAACAGTTGAACACTGAAGCTTTCTTT
TRBJ2-1,.,.,TRBV6-4,CASSDSSAGVNEQFF,TGTGCCAGCAGTGACTCGTCAGCCGGGGTCAATGAGCAGTTCTTC
TRBJ2-1,.,.,TRBV6-2/TRBV6-3,CASSYSAWGGANNEQFF,TGTGCCAGCAGTTACTCGGCATGGGGTGGGGCCAACAATGAGCAGTTCTTC
TRBJ2-5,.,.,TRBV5-1,CASSQSGETQYF,TGCGCCAGCAGTCAATCAGGGGAGACCCAGTACTTC
TRBJ2-2,.,TRBD1,TRBV12-3/TRBV12-4,CASSLTGAGELFF,TGTGCCAGCAGCCTTACAGGGGCCGGGGAGCTGTTTTTT
TRBJ2-5,.,TRBD2,TRBV7-2,CASSLAPGLAGPETQYF,TGTGCCAGCAGCTTAGCACCGGGACTAGCGGGACCGGAGACCCAGTACTTC
TRBJ1-5,once,TRBD1,TRBV6-5,CASSSGTGKGNQPQHF,TGTGCCAGCAGTTCCGGGACAGGGAAAGGCAATCAGCCCCAGCATTTT
TRBJ1-4,.,.,TRBV19,CASSLGQYTLTEKLFF,TGTGCCAGTAGTCTGGGACAATATACTTTAACTGAAAAACTGTTTTTT
TRBJ1-1,.,.,TRBV4-3,CASSQDGRGRSGTEAFF,TGCGCCAGCAGCCAAGATGGCAGGGGCCGGTCAGGCACTGAAGCTTTCTTT
TRBJ2-1,.,.,TRBV2,CASTAGAGDEQFF,TGTGCCAGCACGGCGGGAGCAGGGGATGAGCAGTTCTTC